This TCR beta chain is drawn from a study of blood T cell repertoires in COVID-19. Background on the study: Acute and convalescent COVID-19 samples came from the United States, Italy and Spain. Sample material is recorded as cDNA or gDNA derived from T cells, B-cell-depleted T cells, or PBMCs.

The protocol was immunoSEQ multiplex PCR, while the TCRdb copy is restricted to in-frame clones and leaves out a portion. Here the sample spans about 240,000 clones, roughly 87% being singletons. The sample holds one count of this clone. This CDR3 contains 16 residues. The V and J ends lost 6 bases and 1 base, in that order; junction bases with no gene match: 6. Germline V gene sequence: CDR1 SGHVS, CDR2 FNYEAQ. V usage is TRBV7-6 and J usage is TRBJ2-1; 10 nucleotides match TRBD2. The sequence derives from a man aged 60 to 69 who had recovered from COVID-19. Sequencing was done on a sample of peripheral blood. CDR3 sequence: CASSSSGGSSYNEQFF. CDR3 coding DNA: TGTGCCAGCAGTAGTAGCGGGGGGTCTTCCTACAATGAGCAGTTCTTC.